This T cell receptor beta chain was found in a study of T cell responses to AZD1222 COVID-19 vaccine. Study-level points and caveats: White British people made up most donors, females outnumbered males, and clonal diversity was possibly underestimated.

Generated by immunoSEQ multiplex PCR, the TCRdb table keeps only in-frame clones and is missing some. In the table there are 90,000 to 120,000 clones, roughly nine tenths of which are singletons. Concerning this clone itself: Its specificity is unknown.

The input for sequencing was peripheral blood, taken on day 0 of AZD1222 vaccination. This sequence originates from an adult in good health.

Written as DNA, the CDR3 is TGTGCCAGCTCACCATATTTTAGGGGGCGCGGTCAGCCCCAGCATTTT. It translates to CASSPYFRGRGQPQHF. This chain joins TRBV18 and TRBJ1-5; TRBD1 matches 7 bases. With V trimmed by 2 bases and J by 6 bases, 10 bases remained unmatched. Germline V lookup: CDR1 KGHSH, CDR2 LQKENI. This CDR3 has 16 amino acids.